A selection of T cell receptor beta chains follows, all from one sample in a study of HIV-infected patients and healthy controls. Each CDR3 protein is one row after TCRdb ran MiXCR on the 5' RACE reads. The sample lists a few thousand distinct CDR3 sequences, approximately 13% occurring once. This material consisted of blood, taken during antiretroviral therapy. The receptors here all came from an adult with HIV infection. CDR3s include the opening cysteine and the closing phenylalanine or tryptophan. A D gene is named only where the DNA matches it firmly. Size tells how often a clone was seen (once, few, many) or the class of an expanded clone, and some rows leave it out.

D	V	size	J	CDR3	DNA
TRBD1	TRBV29-1	medium-sized	TRBJ1-5	CSVEDQGGQPQHF	TGCAGCGTTGAAGACCAGGGGGGTCAGCCCCAGCATTTT
.	TRBV11-3	.	TRBJ1-1	CASSCRSTGTEAFF	TGTGCCAGCAGTTGTAGGTCCACTGGCACTGAAGCTTTCTTT
.	TRBV2	medium-sized	TRBJ1-1	CASRTDGGASEAFF	TGTGCCAGCAGGACGGACGGGGGGGCGAGTGAAGCTTTCTTT
.	TRBV12-3/TRBV12-4	many	TRBJ1-5	CASSPATSTNQPQHF	TGTGCCAGCAGTCCCGCGACATCGACAAATCAGCCCCAGCATTTT
TRBD2	TRBV7-6	many	TRBJ2-7	CASSSERETISYEQYF	TGTGCCAGCAGCTCCGAGCGGGAGACTATCTCCTACGAGCAGTACTTC
TRBD2	TRBV28	medium-sized	TRBJ2-2	CATEDPSGSTGELFF	TGTGCCACCGAGGACCCTAGCGGGAGCACCGGGGAGCTGTTTTTT
TRBD1	TRBV19	medium-sized	TRBJ2-1	CASTPGQSSYNEQFF	TGTGCCAGTACCCCGGGACAGAGCTCCTACAATGAGCAGTTCTTC
TRBD1	TRBV5-3	medium-sized	TRBJ2-7	CARSLSGQGDEQYF	TGTGCCAGAAGCTTGAGTGGACAGGGGGACGAGCAGTACTTC
TRBD1	TRBV29-1	medium-sized	TRBJ1-1	CSFRGGGQRNTEAFF	TGCAGCTTCCGAGGGGGGGGACAGAGAAACACTGAAGCTTTCTTT
.	TRBV19	.	TRBJ1-5	CASSIGGGAEQPQHF	TGTGCCAGTAGTATAGGTGGGGGGGCCGAGCAGCCCCAGCATTTT
.	TRBV29-1	.	TRBJ2-4	CSVEGNRGDIQYF	TGCAGCGTTGAGGGGAACCGAGGTGACATTCAGTACTTC
.	TRBV6-5	few	TRBJ2-2	CASCVADSNTGELFF	TGTGCCAGCTGTGTGGCGGATTCGAACACCGGGGAGCTGTTTTTT
TRBD2	TRBV30	many	TRBJ2-3	CAWAGGLGDTQYF	TGTGCCTGGGCGGGGGGTTTGGGAGATACGCAGTATTTT
TRBD1	TRBV19	medium-sized	TRBJ1-4	CASSTSDRGTNEKLFF	TGTGCCAGTAGTACCTCCGACAGGGGGACTAATGAAAAACTGTTTTTT
TRBD1	TRBV11-3	medium-sized	TRBJ2-3	CASSLGDRPSTDTQYF	TGTGCCAGCAGCTTAGGGGACAGACCTAGCACAGATACGCAGTATTTT